This T cell receptor beta chain was identified in a study of CD8 T cells in Susac syndrome. Random hexamers primed reverse transcription of about 0.45 to 1 ug RNA. TCRdb reprocessed the immunoSEQ multiplex PCR reads via MiXCR and lists one record per CDR3 protein. The repertoire holds roughly 52,000 distinct CDR3 sequences, with 95% as singletons. The receptor was isolated from a human donor with Susac syndrome. Sequenced: CD8+ T cells from PBMCs.

This CDR3 is CASSLEVQRFGTEAFF. The CDR3 region has the DNA TGTGCCAGCAGCTTAGAAGTCCAGAGATTTGGGACTGAAGCTTTCTTT. The chain employs TRBV7-2 and TRBJ1-1; D is uncertain. Germline V gene lookup returns CDR1 SGHTA and CDR2 FQGNSA. The CDR3 spans 16 residues. V was cut by 1 base and J by 5 bases, with 17 bases left in between.